This passage covers 7 T cell receptor beta chains from one sample sequenced in a study of PD-L1 blockade in urothelial cancer. Profiled with immunoSEQ multiplex PCR; TCRdb holds only in-frame clones, not every one. Here the sample spans tens of thousands of clones, around 82% being singletons. Time point here: pretreatment peripheral blood. The source material was PBMCs, sampled around atezolizumab (anti-PD-L1) treatment. The receptors originated from a man between 60 and 75 years old with urothelial cancer.

V is TRBV7-2 and J is TRBJ2-1, with 8 bases lining up with TRBD2. This CDR3 has 15 amino acids. Germline CDR1 SGHTA, CDR2 FQGNSA. With V trimmed by 2 bases and J by 10 bases, 10 bases remained unmatched. In DNA, the CDR3 is TGTGCCAGCAGCTTACTCTCAGCGGGGGCAGGAGAGCAGTTCTTC. Its protein is CASSLLSAGAGEQFF.

The rearrangement joins TRBV28 to TRBJ1-1, with D perhaps matching TRBD1 (5 bases). Germline V gene sequence: CDR1 MDHEN, CDR2 SYDVKM. The CDR3 covers 15 residues. The V gene lost 4 bases and the J gene lost 1 base, with 13 bases spanning the gap. The CDR3, as DNA: TGTGCCAGCAGTTCTCCCACGACAGAGAACACTGAAGCTTTCTTT. It encodes CASSSPTTENTEAFF.

This clone was detected only a few times. The chain carries TRBV6-5 and TRBJ1-2; weak D call: TRBD1 (6 bases). V shed 2 bases and J shed 6 bases, with 13 bases lying between them. The CDR3 extends over 14 amino acids. Germline values: CDR1 MNHEY, CDR2 SVGAGI. CDR3 nucleotide sequence: TGTGCCAGCAGTTACCGGCAGACAGGCGATGGCTACACCTTC. It translates to CASSYRQTGDGYTF.

The chain links TRBV15 to TRBJ2-5; 7 positions match TRBD2. CDR1 and CDR2 (germline): LNHNV, YYDKDF (reference sequence). After removal of 0 bases from V and 3 bases from J, the junction contained 7 bases not matched to a gene. This CDR3 has 16 residues. The DNA for the CDR3 is TGTGCCACCAGCAGAGATGCTGGGGGAGGGGAAGAGACCCAGTACTTC. Translation gives CATSRDAGGGEETQYF. Together with reference TRBV15 and TRBJ2-5, the CDR3 gives the full variable domain: DAMVIQNPRYQVTQFGKPVTLSCSQTLNHNVMYWYQQKSSQAPKLLFHYYDKDFNNEADTPDNFQSRRPNTSFCFLDIRSPGLGDTAMYLCATSRDAGGGEETQYFGPGTRLLVL.

The gene calls are TRBV2 and TRBJ1-2; perhaps TRBD1 as D (5 bases). Germline CDR1 is SNHLY and CDR2 is FYNNEI. V was cut by 6 bases and J by 4 bases, with 15 bases left in between. CDR3 length: 14 amino acids. The CDR3 DNA reads TGTGCCAGCAGATTGGACATCGTCAGCTATGGCTACACCTTC. Protein: CASRLDIVSYGYTF.

The chain uses TRBV10-3 and TRBJ2-1; TRBD2 aligns across 7 bases. V gave up 0 bases and J gave up 0 bases; unmatched junction bases: 5. The CDR3 spans 17 residues. The germline gives CDR1 ENHRY, CDR2 SYGVKD. The CDR3 sequence: CAISESTRGGSYNEQFF. For the CDR3, the DNA is TGTGCCATCAGTGAGTCGACTCGCGGGGGCTCCTACAATGAGCAGTTCTTC.

DNA for the CDR3: TGTGCCAGCAGCCCCAACCGGGACACTTACAATGAGCAGTTCTTC. This encodes CASSPNRDTYNEQFF. The V gene is TRBV11-1, the J gene TRBJ2-1; TRBD1 is a possible D gene (6 bases). This CDR3 comprises 15 residues. The germline gives CDR1 SGHAT, CDR2 FQDESV (reference sequence). Trimming cost V 5 bases and J 4 bases, with 15 bases left between them.